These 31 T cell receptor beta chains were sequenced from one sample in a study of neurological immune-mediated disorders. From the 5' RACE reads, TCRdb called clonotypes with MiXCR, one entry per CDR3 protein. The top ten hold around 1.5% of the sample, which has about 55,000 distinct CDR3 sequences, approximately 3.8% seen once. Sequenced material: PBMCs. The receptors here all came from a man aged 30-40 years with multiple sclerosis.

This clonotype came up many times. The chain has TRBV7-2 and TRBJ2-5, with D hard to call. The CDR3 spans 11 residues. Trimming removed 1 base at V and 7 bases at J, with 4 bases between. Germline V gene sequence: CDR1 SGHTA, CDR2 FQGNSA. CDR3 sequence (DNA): TGTGCCAGCAGCTTAGAGGTGACCCAGTACTTC. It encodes CASSLEVTQYF.

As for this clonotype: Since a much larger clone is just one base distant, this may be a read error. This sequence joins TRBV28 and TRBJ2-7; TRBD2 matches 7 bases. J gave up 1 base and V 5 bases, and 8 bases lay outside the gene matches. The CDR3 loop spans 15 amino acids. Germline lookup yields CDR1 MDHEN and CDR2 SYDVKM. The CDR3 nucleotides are TGTGCCAGCAGTCCCTCCGGGGGGAAATCCTACGAGCAGTACTTC. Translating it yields CASSPSGGKSYEQYF.

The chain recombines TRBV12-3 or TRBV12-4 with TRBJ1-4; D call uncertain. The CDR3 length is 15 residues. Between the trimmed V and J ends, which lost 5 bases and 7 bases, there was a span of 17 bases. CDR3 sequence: CASSPDRVRGEKLFF. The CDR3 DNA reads TGTGCCAGCAGTCCAGATAGAGTTAGAGGTGAAAAACTGTTTTTT.

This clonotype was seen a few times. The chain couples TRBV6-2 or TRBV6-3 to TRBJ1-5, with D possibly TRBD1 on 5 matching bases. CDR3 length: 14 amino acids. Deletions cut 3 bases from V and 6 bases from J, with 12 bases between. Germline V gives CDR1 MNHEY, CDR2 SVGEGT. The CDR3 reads CASSYSGGTQPQHF. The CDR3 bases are TGTGCCAGCAGTTATTCCGGGGGAACTCAGCCCCAGCATTTT.

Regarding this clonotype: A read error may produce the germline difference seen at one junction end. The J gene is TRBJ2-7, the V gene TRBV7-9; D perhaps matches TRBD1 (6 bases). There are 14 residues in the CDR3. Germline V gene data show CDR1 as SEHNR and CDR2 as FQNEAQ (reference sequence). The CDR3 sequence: CASSPWDKTYEKYF. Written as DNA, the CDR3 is TGTGCCAGCAGCCCGTGGGACAAGACCTACGAGAAGTACTTC.

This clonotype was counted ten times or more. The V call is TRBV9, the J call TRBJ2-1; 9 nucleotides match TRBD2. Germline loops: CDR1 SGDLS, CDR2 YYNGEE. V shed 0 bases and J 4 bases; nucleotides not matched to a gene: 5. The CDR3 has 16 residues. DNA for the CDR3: TGTGCCAGCAGCGTAGAGGGGCGGGAGGGTTACAATGAGCAGTTCTTC. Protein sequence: CASSVEGREGYNEQFF.

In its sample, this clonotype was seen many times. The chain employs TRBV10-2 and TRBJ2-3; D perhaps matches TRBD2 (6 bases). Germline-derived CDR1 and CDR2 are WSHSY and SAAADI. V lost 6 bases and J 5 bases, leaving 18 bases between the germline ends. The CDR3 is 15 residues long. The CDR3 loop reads CASSGIGGRGDTQYF. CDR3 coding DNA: TGCGCCAGCAGCGGAATTGGGGGGAGAGGAGATACGCAGTATTTT.

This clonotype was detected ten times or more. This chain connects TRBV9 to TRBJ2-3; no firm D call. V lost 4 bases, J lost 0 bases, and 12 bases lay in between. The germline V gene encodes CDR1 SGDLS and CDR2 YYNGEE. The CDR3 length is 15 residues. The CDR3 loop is CASSWQDVSTDTQYF. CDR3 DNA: TGTGCCAGCAGCTGGCAGGATGTAAGCACAGATACGCAGTATTTT.

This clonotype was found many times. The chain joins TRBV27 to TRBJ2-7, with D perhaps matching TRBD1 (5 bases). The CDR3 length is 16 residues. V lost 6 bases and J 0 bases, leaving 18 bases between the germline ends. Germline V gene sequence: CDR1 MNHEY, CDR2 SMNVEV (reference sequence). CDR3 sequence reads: CASRNVGQGTSYEQYF. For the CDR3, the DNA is TGTGCCAGCAGGAACGTGGGGCAGGGAACCTCCTACGAGCAGTACTTC.

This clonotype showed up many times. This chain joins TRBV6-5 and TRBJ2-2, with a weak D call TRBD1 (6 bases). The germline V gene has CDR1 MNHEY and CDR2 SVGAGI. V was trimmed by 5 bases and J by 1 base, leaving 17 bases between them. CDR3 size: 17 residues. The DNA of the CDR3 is TGTGCCAGCAGTCGATACTCCGGACAGCTGAACACCGGGGAGCTGTTTTTT. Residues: CASSRYSGQLNTGELFF.

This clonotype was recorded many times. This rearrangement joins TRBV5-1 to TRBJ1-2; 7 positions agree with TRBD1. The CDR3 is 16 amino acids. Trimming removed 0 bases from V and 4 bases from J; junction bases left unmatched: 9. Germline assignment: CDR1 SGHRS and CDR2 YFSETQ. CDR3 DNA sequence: TGCGCCAGCAGCTTGGAACCGACAGGGTCGGGCTATGGCTACACCTTC. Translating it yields CASSLEPTGSGYGYTF. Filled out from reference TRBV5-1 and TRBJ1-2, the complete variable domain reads KAGVTQTPRYLIKTRGQQVTLSCSPISGHRSVSWYQQTPGQGLQFLFEYFSETQRNKGNFPGRFSGRQFSNSRSEMNVSTLELGDSALYLCASSLEPTGSGYGYTFGSGTRLTVV.

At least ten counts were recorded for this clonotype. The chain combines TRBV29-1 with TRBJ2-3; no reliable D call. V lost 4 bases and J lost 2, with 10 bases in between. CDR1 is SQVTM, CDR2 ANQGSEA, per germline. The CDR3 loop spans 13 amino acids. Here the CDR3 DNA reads TGCAGCGTTGGTGTGGGTTTCACAGATACGCAGTATTTT. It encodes CSVGVGFTDTQYF.

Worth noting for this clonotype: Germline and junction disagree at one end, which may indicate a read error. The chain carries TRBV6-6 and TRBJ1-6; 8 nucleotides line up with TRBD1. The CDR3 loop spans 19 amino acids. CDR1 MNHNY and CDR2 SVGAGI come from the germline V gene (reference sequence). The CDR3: CASSYEWQGANSYNSPLNF. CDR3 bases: TGTGCCAGCAGTTACGAGTGGCAGGGGGCGAACTCCTATAATTCACCCCTCAACTTT.

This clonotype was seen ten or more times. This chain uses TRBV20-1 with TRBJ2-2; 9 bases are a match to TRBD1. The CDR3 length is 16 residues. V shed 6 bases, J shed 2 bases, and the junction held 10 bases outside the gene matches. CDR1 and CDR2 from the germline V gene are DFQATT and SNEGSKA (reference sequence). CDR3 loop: CSAPRTGAVNTGELFF. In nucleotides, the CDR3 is TGCAGTGCGCCCCGGACAGGGGCCGTTAACACCGGGGAGCTGTTTTTT.

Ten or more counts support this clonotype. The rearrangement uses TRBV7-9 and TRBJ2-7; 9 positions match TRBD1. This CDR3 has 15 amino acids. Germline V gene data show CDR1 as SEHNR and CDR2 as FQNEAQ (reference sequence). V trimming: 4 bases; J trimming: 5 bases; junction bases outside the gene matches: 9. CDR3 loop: CASSSTGTGTHEQYF. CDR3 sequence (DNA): TGTGCCAGCAGCTCTACCGGGACAGGGACTCACGAGCAGTACTTC.

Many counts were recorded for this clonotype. CDR3 DNA: TGTGCCAGAGCGGGAGGGCCATACAATGAGCAGTTCTTC. It yields the protein CARAGGPYNEQFF. V is TRBV7-9 and J is TRBJ2-1; 10 bases agree with TRBD2. The ends lost 9 bases at V and 4 bases at J; junction bases unmatched: 3. The CDR3 consists of 13 residues. In germline, CDR1 is SEHNR, CDR2 FQNEAQ (reference sequence).

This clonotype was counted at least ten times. The CDR3: CASRPGAVGQPQHF. As DNA, the CDR3 is TGTGCCAGCAGACCAGGGGCTGTAGGTCAGCCCCAGCATTTT. The chain employs TRBV2 and TRBJ1-5; a weak D match, TRBD1 (6 bases). This CDR3 contains 14 residues. Trimming shortened V by 6 bases and J by 6 bases, and 15 bases separated the two germline ends. From germline, CDR1 is SNHLY and CDR2 FYNNEI.

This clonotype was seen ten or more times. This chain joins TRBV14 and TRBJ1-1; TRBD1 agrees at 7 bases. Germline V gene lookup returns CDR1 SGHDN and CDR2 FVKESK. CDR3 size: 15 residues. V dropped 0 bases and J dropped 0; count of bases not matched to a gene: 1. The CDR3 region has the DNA TGTGCCAGCAGCCAAGAGACAGGGCTGAACACTGAAGCTTTCTTT. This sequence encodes CASSQETGLNTEAFF. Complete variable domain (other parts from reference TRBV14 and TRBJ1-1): EAGVTQFPSHSVIEKGQTVTLRCDPISGHDNLYWYRRVMGKEIKFLLHFVKESKQDESGMPNNRFLAERTGGTYSTLKVQPAELEDSGVYFCASSQETGLNTEAFFGQGTRLTVV.

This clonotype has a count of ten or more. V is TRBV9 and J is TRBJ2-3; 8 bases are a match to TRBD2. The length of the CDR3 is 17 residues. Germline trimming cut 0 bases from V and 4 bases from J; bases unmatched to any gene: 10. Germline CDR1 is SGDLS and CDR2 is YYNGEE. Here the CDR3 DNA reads TGTGCCAGCAGCGTAGTTTCCAGCGGGAGTTTGGCAGATACGCAGTATTTT. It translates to CASSVVSSGSLADTQYF.

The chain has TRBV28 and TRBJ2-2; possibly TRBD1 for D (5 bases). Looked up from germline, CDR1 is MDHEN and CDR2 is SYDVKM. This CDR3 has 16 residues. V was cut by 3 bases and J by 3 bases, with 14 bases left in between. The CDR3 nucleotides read TGTGCCAGCAGTTTGGGGTCAGGGTTATACACCGGGGAGCTGTTTTTT. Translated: CASSLGSGLYTGELFF.

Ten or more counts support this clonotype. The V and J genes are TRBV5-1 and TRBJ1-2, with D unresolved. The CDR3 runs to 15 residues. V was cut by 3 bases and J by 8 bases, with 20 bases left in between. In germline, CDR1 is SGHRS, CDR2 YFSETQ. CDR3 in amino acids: CASSSQGSGVEGYTF. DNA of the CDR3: TGCGCCAGCAGCTCCCAAGGGTCGGGAGTGGAAGGCTACACCTTC.

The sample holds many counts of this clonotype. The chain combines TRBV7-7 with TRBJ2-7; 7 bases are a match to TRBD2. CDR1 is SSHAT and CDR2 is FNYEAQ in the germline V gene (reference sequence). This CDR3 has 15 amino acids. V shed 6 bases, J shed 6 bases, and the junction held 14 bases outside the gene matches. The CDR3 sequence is CASSPGAGTTGEQYF. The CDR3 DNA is TGTGCCAGCAGTCCTGGAGCCGGGACTACCGGCGAGCAGTACTTC.

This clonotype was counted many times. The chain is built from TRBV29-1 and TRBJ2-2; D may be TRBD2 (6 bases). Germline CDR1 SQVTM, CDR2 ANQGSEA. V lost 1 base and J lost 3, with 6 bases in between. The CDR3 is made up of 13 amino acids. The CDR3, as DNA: TGCAGCGTTGAAGGGGGGGACACCGGGGAGCTGTTTTTT. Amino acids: CSVEGGDTGELFF.

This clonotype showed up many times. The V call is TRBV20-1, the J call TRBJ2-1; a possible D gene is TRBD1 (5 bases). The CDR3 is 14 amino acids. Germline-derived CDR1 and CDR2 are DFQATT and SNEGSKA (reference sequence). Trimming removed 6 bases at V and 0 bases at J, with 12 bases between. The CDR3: CSAADKYSYNEQFF. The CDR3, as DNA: TGCAGTGCCGCGGACAAGTACTCCTACAATGAGCAGTTCTTC.

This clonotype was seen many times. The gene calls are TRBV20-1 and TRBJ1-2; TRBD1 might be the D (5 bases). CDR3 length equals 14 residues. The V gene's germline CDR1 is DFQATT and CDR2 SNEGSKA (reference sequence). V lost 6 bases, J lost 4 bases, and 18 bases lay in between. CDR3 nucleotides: TGCAGTGCAAGCCGGGACCAGGCTACCTATGGCTACACCTTC. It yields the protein CSASRDQATYGYTF.

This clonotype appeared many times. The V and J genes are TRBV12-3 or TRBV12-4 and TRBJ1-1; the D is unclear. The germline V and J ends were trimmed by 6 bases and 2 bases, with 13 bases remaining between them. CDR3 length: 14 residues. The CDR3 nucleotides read TGTGCCAGCAGACCACAAGGTGGAAACACTGAAGCTTTCTTT. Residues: CASRPQGGNTEAFF.

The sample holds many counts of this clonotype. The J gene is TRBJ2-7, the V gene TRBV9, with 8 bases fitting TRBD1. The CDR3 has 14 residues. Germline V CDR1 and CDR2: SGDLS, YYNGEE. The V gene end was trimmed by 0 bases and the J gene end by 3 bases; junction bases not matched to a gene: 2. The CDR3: CASSVAGGGYEQYF. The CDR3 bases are TGTGCCAGCAGCGTAGCAGGGGGCGGCTACGAGCAGTACTTC.

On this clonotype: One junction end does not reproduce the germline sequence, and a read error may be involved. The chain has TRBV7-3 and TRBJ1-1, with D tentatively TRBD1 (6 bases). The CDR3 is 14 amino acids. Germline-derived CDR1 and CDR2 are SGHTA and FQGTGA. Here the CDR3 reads CANSLTRQGTEAFF. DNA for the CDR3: TGTGCCAACAGCTTAACTAGGCAGGGGACTGAAGCTTTCTTT. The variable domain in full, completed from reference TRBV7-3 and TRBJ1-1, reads GAGVSQTPSNKVTEKGKYVELRCDPISGHTALYWYRQSLGQGPEFLIYFQGTGAADDSGLPNDRFFAVRPEGSVSTLKIQRTERGDSAVYLCANSLTRQGTEAFFGQGTRLTVV.

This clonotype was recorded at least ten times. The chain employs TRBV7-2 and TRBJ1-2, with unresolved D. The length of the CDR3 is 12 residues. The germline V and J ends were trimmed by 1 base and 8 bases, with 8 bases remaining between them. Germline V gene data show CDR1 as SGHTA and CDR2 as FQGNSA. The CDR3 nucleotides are TGTGCCAGCAGCTTAGAGGTTGAGGGCTACACCTTC. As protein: CASSLEVEGYTF. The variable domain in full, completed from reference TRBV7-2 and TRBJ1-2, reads GAGVSQSPSNKVTEKGKDVELRCDPISGHTALYWYRQSLGQGLEFLIYFQGNSAPDKSGLPSDRFSAERTGGSVSTLTIQRTQQEDSAVYLCASSLEVEGYTFGSGTRLTVV.

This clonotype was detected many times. The CDR3 region has the DNA TGTGCCATCTGGACTGGCAATGAGCAGTTCTTC. Protein sequence: CAIWTGNEQFF. V usage is TRBV10-3 and J usage is TRBJ2-1, with D possibly matching TRBD2 (5 bases). Germline-derived CDR1 and CDR2 are ENHRY and SYGVKD. V lost 8 bases and J 6 bases, leaving 8 bases between the germline ends. This CDR3 contains 11 residues.

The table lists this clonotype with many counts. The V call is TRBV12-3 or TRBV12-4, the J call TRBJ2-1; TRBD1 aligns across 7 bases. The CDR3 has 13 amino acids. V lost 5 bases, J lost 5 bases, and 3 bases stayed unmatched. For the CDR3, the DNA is TGTGCCAGCAGTGGGACAGTTCACAATGAGCAGTTCTTC. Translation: CASSGTVHNEQFF.